A single sample is the source of the 18 T cell receptor beta chains below, sequenced in a study of T cell repertoires in cytomegalovirus infection. These receptors lack a known antigen. TCRdb processed the reads anew with MiXCR; each CDR3 protein has one entry. The sample includes 70,000 or so distinct CDR3 sequences, approximately 30% of them seen just once. The sample consisted of CD8+ T cells from cultured PBMCs, taken from culture after CMV antigen stimulation. The receptors shown here come from a human donor in good health (CMV status not recorded). Some clones in this sample may be carry-over from other donors' samples.

This clonotype was counted only a few times. The chain is built from TRBV4-2 and TRBJ2-7; the D is unclear. CDR1 is LGHNA, CDR2 YNFKEQ, per germline. CDR3 length: 14 amino acids. The ends were cut back, 1 base at V and 2 bases at J, with 9 bases in the middle. The CDR3: CASSQADTTYEQYF. CDR3 in DNA: TGTGCCAGCAGCCAAGCAGACACAACCTACGAGCAGTACTTC.

The sample holds many counts of this clonotype. The V gene is TRBV4-3, the J gene TRBJ2-4, with TRBD2 identical over 7 bases. J lost 7 bases, V lost 5 bases, and 8 bases had no gene match. The CDR3 contains 14 residues. Germline-derived CDR1 and CDR2 are LGHNA and YSLEER. As DNA, the CDR3 is TGCGCCAGCAGCGGCACGACAGCGGGGAACATTCAGTACTTC. Protein product: CASSGTTAGNIQYF.

V is TRBV3-1 and J is TRBJ2-1, with 16 bases matching TRBD2. Losses at the gene ends were 4 bases for V and 1 base for J; bases not matched to a gene: 10. CDR3 length: 20 amino acids. CDR1 LGHDT and CDR2 YNNKEL come from the germline V gene (reference sequence). This CDR3 is CASSLSGLAGGIGSYNEQFF. In nucleotides, the CDR3 is TGTGCCAGCAGCCTTTCGGGACTAGCGGGAGGGATCGGGTCCTACAATGAGCAGTTCTTC.

There are many counts of this clonotype. The V gene is TRBV7-9, the J gene TRBJ2-3; unclear D gene. The germline CDR1 and CDR2 sequences are SEHNR and FQNEAQ (reference sequence). V was cut by 1 base and J by 6 bases, with 14 bases left in between. The CDR3 totals 15 residues. CDR3: CASSLVNARLDTQYF. For the CDR3, the DNA is TGTGCCAGCAGCTTAGTTAATGCCCGACTGGATACGCAGTATTTT. The full variable domain, its missing parts supplied by reference TRBV7-9 and TRBJ2-3, is DTGVSQNPRHKITKRGQNVTFRCDPISEHNRLYWYRQTLGQGPEFLTYFQNEAQLEKSRLLSDRFSAERPKGSFSTLEIQRTEQGDSAMYLCASSLVNARLDTQYFGPGTRLTVL.

This chain connects TRBV11-3 to TRBJ2-3; no clear D. The ends were cut back, 6 bases at V and 0 bases at J, with 10 bases in the middle. CDR1 and CDR2 (germline): SGHNT, YENEEA. This CDR3 spans 14 amino acids. The DNA of the CDR3 is TGTGCCAGCAGAGAACCGACTAGCACAGATACGCAGTATTTT. The encoded protein is CASREPTSTDTQYF.

Ten or more counts support this clonotype. The chain links TRBV7-6 to TRBJ2-1; a possible D gene is TRBD1 (7 bases). Trimming took off 4 bases at V and 3 bases at J, with 13 bases between the two ends. CDR1 is SGHVS, CDR2 FNYEAQ, per germline. The CDR3 covers 15 residues. In DNA form, the CDR3 reads TGTGCCAGCAGCTCACGGCAGGGGGGCTACAATGAGCAGTTCTTC. This encodes CASSSRQGGYNEQFF. Variable domain in full (rest from reference TRBV7-6 and TRBJ2-1): GAGVSQSPRYKVTKRGQDVALRCDPISGHVSLYWYRQALGQGPEFLTYFNYEAQQDKSGLPNDRFSAERPEGSISTLTIQRTEQRDSAMYRCASSSRQGGYNEQFFGPGTRLTVL.

The chain joins TRBV7-6 to TRBJ2-7; D may match TRBD1 or TRBD2 (5 bases each). The CDR3 has 14 residues. The germline CDR1 and CDR2 sequences are SGHVS and FNYEAQ. With 3 bases removed from V and 9 bases from J, the gap between germline ends came to 18 bases. CDR3 nucleotides: TGTGCCAGCAGCTTGACCGGGACCGCTTTTGGGCAGTACTTC. This codes for CASSLTGTAFGQYF.

The gene calls are TRBV27 and TRBJ2-7, with D possibly being TRBD2 (7 bases). The germline gives CDR1 MNHEY, CDR2 SMNVEV (reference sequence). The CDR3 loop spans 14 amino acids. Trimming left V 8 bases short and J 2 bases short, with 16 bases between. In DNA form, the CDR3 reads TGTGCCAGCGCCCTACGGGGGGCCCCCTACGAGCAGTACTTC. Translation: CASALRGAPYEQYF.

The chain links TRBV19 to TRBJ2-1; D remains unclear. CDR3 length equals 11 residues. Trimming removed 6 bases from V and 10 bases from J, with 10 bases in between. CDR1 and CDR2 (germline): LNHDA, SQIVND (reference sequence). The CDR3, as DNA: TGTGCCAGTAGGACTGGTCGGGAGCAGTTCTTC. Translating gives CASRTGREQFF.

The CDR3 sequence is CATSRERGGNIQYF. The CDR3 DNA reads TGTGCCACCAGCAGAGAGAGGGGGGGGAACATTCAGTACTTC. The chain recombines TRBV15 with TRBJ2-4; a weak D match, TRBD2 (7 bases). Germline CDR1 LNHNV, CDR2 YYDKDF (reference sequence). V lost 0 bases to trimming and J lost 7 bases, with 10 bases between them. This CDR3 region has 14 residues.

The chain couples TRBV12-3 or TRBV12-4 to TRBJ1-2, with a tentative D call TRBD1 (5 bases). CDR3 size: 14 residues. V was pared by 3 bases and J by 2 bases, with 10 bases between. The CDR3 loop is CASSFSGKNYGYTF. The CDR3 DNA reads as TGTGCCAGCAGTTTCTCAGGGAAGAACTATGGCTACACCTTC.

In its sample, this clonotype was seen many times. The V call is TRBV27, the J call TRBJ2-5, with D unclear. There are 13 residues in the CDR3. The germline V and J ends were trimmed by 5 bases and 5 bases, with 12 bases remaining between them. CDR1 is MNHEY and CDR2 is SMNVEV in the germline V gene (reference sequence). CDR3 DNA sequence: TGTGCCAGCAGTATTCAGAGGTGGGAGACCCAGTACTTC. It yields the protein CASSIQRWETQYF.

The DNA of the CDR3 is TGTGCCAGCAGAGCGGAGACAGGCGTCGTTTTTAATGAAAAACTGTTTTTT. Its translation: CASRAETGVVFNEKLFF. The chain carries TRBV28 and TRBJ1-4; tentative D call: TRBD1 (6 bases). Trimming took 6 bases from V and 4 from J, leaving 21 bases between them. This CDR3 is built from 17 residues. Germline V CDR1 and CDR2: MDHEN, SYDVKM.

This clonotype showed up just once. V gene TRBV3-1 combines with J gene TRBJ1-1, with D maybe TRBD1 (6 bases). With 0 bases removed from V and 6 bases from J, the gap between germline ends came to 14 bases. Germline CDR1 LGHDT, CDR2 YNNKEL (reference sequence). The length of the CDR3 is 15 residues. CDR3 amino acids: CASSQENRVRPEAFF. As DNA, the CDR3 is TGTGCCAGCAGCCAAGAAAACAGGGTGAGACCTGAAGCTTTCTTT.

The V call is TRBV20-1, the J call TRBJ2-7; either TRBD1 or TRBD2 may supply D (5 bases each). V lost 3 bases to trimming and J lost 2 bases, with 14 bases between them. Germline CDR1 reads DFQATT; CDR2 reads SNEGSKA (reference sequence). CDR3 size: 14 residues. Here the CDR3 DNA reads TGCAGTGCTAGGGGACCTACACACACCTACGAGCAGTACTTC. It yields the protein CSARGPTHTYEQYF.

This chain links TRBV7-2 with TRBJ2-1; D unresolved. This CDR3 is 16 amino acids long. The germline V and J ends were trimmed by 1 base and 2 bases, with 12 bases remaining between them. Germline CDR1 SGHTA, CDR2 FQGNSA. CDR3 DNA: TGTGCCAGCAGCTTAGACCGAAAAAGACCCTACAATGAGCAGTTCTTC. Amino acids: CASSLDRKRPYNEQFF.

This clonotype was counted ten times or more. The rearrangement joins TRBV7-6 to TRBJ2-1, with 9 bases aligning to TRBD2. From germline, CDR1 is SGHVS and CDR2 FNYEAQ. The CDR3 sequence is 18 residues long. Germline trimming cut 1 base from V and 1 base from J; bases unmatched to any gene: 8. The CDR3 region has the DNA TGTGCCAGCAGCTTAGGGTCTAGCGGGAATCCTTCCTACAATGAGCAGTTCTTC. Amino acid sequence: CASSLGSSGNPSYNEQFF.

The rearrangement uses TRBV2 and TRBJ2-3, with D possibly matching TRBD1 (5 bases). The germline V gene has CDR1 SNHLY and CDR2 FYNNEI. Between the trimmed V and J ends, which lost 6 bases and 4 bases, there was a span of 11 bases. The CDR3 extends over 13 amino acids. CDR3 protein: CASSAEGADTQYF. As DNA, the CDR3 is TGTGCCAGCAGCGCCGAAGGGGCAGATACGCAGTATTTT.